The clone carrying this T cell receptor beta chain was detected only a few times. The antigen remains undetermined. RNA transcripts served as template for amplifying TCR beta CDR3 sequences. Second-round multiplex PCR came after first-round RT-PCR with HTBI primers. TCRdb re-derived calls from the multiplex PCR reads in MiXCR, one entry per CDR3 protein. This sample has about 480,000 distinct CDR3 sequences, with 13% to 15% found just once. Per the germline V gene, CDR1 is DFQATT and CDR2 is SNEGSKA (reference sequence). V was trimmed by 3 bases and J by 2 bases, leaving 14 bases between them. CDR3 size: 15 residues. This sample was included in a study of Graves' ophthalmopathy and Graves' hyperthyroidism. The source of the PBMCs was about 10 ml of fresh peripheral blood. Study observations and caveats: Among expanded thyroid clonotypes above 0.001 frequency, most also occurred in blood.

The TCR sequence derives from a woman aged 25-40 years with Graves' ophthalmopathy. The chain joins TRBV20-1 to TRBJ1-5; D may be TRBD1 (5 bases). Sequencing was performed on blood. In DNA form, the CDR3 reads TGCAGTGCTAGGGCCCAGGGTCTGGGCAATCAGCCCCAGCATTTT. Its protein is CSARAQGLGNQPQHF.